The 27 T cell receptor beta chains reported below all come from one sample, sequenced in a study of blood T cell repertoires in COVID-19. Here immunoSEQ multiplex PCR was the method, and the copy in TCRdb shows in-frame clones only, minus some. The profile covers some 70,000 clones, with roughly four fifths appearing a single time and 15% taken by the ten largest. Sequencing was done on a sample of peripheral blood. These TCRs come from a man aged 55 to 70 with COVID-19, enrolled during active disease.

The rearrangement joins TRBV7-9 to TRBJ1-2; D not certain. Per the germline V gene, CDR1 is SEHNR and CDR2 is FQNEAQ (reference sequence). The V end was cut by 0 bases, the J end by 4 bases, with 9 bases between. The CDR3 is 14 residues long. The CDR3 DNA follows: TGTGCCAGCAGCTTAGCATTGTCCGGCTATGGCTACACCTTC. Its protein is CASSLALSGYGYTF.

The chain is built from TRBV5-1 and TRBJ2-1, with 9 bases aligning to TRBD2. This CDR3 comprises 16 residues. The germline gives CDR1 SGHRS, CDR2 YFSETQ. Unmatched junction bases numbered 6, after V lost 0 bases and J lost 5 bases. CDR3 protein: CASSLVAGGPNNEQFF. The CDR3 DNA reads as TGCGCCAGCAGCTTGGTTGCGGGGGGGCCGAACAATGAGCAGTTCTTC.

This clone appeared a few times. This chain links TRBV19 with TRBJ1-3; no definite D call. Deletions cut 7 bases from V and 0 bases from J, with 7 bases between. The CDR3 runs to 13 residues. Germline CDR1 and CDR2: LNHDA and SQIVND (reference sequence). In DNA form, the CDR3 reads TGTGCCAGTACAGGACTCTCTGGAAACACCATATATTTT. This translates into CASTGLSGNTIYF. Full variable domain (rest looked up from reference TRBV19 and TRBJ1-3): DGGITQSPKYLFRKEGQNVTLSCEQNLNHDAMYWYRQDPGQGLRLIYYSQIVNDFQKGDIAEGYSVSREKKESFPLTVTSAQKNPTAFYLCASTGLSGNTIYFGEGSWLTVV.

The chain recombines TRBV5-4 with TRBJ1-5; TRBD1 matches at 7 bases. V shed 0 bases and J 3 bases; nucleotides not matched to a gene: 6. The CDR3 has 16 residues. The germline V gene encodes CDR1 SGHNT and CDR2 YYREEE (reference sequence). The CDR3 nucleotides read TGTGCCAGCAGCTTGGGAGGGACAGTCTCCAATCAGCCCCAGCATTTT. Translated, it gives CASSLGGTVSNQPQHF.

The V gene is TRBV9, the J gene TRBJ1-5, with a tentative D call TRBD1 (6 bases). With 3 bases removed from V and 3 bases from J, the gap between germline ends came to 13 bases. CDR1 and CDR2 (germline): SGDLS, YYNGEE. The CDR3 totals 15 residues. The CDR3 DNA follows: TGTGCCAGCAGCGAGGGGGGGGCAGACAATCAGCCCCAGCATTTT. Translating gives CASSEGGADNQPQHF.

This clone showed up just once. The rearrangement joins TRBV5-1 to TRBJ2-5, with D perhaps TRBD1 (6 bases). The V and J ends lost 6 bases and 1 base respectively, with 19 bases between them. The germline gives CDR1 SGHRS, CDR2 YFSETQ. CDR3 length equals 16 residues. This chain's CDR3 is CASIRWGQGSQETQYF. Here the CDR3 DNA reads TGCGCCAGCATCCGCTGGGGGCAGGGGAGCCAAGAGACCCAGTACTTC. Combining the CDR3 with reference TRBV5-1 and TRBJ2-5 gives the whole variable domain KAGVTQTPRYLIKTRGQQVTLSCSPISGHRSVSWYQQTPGQGLQFLFEYFSETQRNKGNFPGRFSGRQFSNSRSEMNVSTLELGDSALYLCASIRWGQGSQETQYFGPGTRLLVL.

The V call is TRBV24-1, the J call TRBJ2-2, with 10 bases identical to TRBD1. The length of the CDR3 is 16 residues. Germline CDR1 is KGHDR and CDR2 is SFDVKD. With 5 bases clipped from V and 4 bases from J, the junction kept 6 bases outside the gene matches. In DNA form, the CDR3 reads TGTGCCACCAGTGGTCGACAGGGGGCTAGCACCGGGGAGCTGTTTTTT. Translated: CATSGRQGASTGELFF.

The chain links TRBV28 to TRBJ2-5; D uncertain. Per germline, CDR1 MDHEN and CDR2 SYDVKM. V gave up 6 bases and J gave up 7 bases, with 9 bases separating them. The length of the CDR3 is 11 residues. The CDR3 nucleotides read TGTGCCAGCAGAACGGGTAGGACCCAGTACTTC. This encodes CASRTGRTQYF.

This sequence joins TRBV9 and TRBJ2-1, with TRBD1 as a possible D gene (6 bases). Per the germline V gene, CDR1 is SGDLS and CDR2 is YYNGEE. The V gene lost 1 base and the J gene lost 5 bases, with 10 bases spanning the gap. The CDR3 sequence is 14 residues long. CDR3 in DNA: TGTGCCAGCAGCGTAAGCAGGACAGACAATGAGCAGTTCTTC. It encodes CASSVSRTDNEQFF.

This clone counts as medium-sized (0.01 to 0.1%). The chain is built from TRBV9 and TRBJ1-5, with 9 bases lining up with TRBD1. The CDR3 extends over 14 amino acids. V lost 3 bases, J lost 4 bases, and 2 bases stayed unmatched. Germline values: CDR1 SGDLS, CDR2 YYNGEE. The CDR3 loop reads CASSDGTGNQPQHF. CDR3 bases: TGTGCCAGCAGCGACGGGACAGGGAATCAGCCCCAGCATTTT.

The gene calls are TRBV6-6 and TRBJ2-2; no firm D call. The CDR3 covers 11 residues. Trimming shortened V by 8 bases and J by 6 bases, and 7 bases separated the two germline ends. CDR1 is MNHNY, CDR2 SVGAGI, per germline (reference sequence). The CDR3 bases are TGTGCCAGCCTAGTGGCCGGGGAGCTGTTTTTT. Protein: CASLVAGELFF.

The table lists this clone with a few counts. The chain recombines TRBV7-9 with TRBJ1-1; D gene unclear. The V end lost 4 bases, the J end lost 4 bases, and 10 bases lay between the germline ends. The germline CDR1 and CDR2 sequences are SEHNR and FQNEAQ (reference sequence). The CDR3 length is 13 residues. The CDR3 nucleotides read TGTGCCAGCAGCTGGACTGGAATCACTGAAGCTTTCTTT. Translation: CASSWTGITEAFF.

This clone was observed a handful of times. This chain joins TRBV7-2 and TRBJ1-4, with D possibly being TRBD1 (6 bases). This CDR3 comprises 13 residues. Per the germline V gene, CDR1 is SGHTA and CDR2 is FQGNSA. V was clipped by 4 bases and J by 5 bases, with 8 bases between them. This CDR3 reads CASSSRGNEKLFF. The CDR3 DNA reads TGTGCCAGCAGCTCAAGGGGGAATGAAAAACTGTTTTTT.

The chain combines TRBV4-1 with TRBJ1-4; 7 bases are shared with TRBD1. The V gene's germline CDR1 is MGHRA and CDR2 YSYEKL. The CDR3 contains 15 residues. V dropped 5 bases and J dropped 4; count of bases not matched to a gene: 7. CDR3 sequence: CASSATGTVNEKLFF. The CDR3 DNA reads TGCGCCAGCAGCGCTACCGGGACAGTTAATGAAAAACTGTTTTTT.

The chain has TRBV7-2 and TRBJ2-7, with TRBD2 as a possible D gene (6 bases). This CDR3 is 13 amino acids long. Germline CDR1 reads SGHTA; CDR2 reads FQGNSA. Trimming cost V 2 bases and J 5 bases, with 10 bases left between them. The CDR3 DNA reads TGTGCCAGCAGCTTACGGCGGGGCAACGAGCAGTACTTC. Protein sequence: CASSLRRGNEQYF. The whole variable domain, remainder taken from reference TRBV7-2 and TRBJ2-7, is GAGVSQSPSNKVTEKGKDVELRCDPISGHTALYWYRQSLGQGLEFLIYFQGNSAPDKSGLPSDRFSAERTGGSVSTLTIQRTQQEDSAVYLCASSLRRGNEQYFGPGTRLTVT.

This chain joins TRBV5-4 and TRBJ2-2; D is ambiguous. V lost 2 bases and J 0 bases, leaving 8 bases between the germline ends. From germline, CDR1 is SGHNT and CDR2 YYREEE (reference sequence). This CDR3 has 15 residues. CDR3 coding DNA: TGTGCCAGCAGCTTTGAGACATCGAACACCGGGGAGCTGTTTTTT. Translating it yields CASSFETSNTGELFF.

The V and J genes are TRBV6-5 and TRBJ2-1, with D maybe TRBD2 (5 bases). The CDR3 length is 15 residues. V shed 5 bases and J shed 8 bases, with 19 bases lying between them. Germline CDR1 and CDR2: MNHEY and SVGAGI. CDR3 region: CASSTGVGSHHEQFF. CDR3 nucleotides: TGTGCCAGCAGTACCGGGGTAGGCTCCCACCATGAGCAGTTCTTC.

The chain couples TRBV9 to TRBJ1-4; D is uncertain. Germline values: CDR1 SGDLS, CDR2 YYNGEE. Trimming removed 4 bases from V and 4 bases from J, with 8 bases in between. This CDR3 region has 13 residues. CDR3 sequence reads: CASSSSGNEKLFF. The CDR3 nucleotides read TGTGCCAGCAGCTCAAGCGGTAATGAAAAACTGTTTTTT.

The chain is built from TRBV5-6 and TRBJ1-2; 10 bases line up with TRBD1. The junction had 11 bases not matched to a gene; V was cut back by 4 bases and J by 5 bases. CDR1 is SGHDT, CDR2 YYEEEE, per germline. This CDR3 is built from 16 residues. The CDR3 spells CASSQGRAGQGYGYTF. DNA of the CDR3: TGTGCCAGCAGCCAGGGGAGGGCGGGACAGGGGTATGGCTACACCTTC.

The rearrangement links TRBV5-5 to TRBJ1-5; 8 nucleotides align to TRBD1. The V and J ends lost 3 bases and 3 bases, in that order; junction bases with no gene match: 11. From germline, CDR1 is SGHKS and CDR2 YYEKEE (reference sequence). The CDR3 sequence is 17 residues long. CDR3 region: CASSYTPGTGANQPQHF. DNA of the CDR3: TGTGCCAGCAGCTACACCCCCGGGACAGGAGCCAATCAGCCCCAGCATTTT.

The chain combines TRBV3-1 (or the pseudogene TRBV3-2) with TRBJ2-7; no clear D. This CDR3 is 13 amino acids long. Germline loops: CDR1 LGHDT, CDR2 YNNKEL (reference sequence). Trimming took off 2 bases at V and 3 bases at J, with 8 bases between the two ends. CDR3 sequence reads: CASSQFSGYEQYF. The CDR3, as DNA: TGTGCCAGCAGCCAATTTTCGGGCTACGAGCAGTACTTC.

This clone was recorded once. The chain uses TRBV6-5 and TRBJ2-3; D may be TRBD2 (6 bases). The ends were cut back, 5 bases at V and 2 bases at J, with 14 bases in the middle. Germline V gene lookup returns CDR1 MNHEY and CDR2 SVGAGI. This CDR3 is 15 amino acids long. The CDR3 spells CASSLGGLTTDTQYF. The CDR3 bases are TGTGCCAGCAGTCTCGGGGGACTCACCACAGATACGCAGTATTTT.

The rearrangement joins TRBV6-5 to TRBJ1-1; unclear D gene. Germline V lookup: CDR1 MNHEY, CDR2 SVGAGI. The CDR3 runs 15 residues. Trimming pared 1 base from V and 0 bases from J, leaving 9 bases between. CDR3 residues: CASSYFGRLNTEAFF. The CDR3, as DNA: TGTGCCAGCAGTTACTTCGGCAGGCTGAACACTGAAGCTTTCTTT.

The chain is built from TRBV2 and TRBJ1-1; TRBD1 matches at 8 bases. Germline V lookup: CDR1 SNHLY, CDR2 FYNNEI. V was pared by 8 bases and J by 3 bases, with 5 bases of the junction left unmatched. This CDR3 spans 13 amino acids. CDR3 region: CASGQGIYTEAFF. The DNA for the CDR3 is TGTGCCAGCGGACAGGGTATTTACACTGAAGCTTTCTTT. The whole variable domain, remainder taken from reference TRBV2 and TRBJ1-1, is EPEVTQTPSHQVTQMGQEVILRCVPISNHLYFYWYRQILGQKVEFLVSFYNNEISEKSEIFDDQFSVERPDGSNFTLKIRSTKLEDSAMYFCASGQGIYTEAFFGQGTRLTVV.

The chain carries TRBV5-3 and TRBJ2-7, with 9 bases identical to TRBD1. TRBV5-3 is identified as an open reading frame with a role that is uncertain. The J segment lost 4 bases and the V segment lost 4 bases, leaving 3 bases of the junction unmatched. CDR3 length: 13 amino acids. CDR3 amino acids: CARSRDREYEQYF. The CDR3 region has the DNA TGTGCCAGAAGCCGGGACAGGGAATACGAGCAGTACTTC.

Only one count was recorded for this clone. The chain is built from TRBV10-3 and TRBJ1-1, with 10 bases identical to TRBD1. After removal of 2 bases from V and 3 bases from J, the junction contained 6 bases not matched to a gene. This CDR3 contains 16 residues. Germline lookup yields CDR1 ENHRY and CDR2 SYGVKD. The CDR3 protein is CAISEKTGGADTEAFF. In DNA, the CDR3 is TGTGCCATCAGTGAGAAGACAGGGGGCGCGGACACTGAAGCTTTCTTT.

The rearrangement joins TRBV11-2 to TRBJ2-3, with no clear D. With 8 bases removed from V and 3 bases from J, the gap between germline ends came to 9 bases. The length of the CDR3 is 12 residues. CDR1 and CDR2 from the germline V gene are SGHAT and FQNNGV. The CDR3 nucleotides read TGTGCCAGCGGAGCCACGACAGATACGCAGTATTTT. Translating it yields CASGATTDTQYF.